A selection of T cell receptor beta chains follows, all from one sample in a study of T-cell memory formation after mild COVID-19. TCRdb reprocessed the 5' RACE reads with MiXCR, giving one entry per CDR3 protein. The sample records 400,000 or so distinct CDR3 sequences, about 19% being singletons. Sequenced input: PBMCs or a T cell subset sorted from them (not recorded which). The receptors were sampled from an adult woman who had mild COVID-19 (a few samples of this study predate the infection). Cell type and time point are not known. The CDR3 runs from the conserved cysteine through the conserved F or W. A D gene is named only where the DNA matches it firmly. Not all rows give a size; the values are once, few, many and, for expanded clones, a class.

>.|TRBJ2-2|TRBV24-1|.
CATSDLGATGELFF
TGTGCCACCAGTGATTTAGGGGCCACCGGGGAGCTGTTTTTT
>.|TRBJ1-2|TRBV19|TRBD1
CASKNGRTGANYGYTF
TGTGCCAGTAAAAATGGGCGGACAGGGGCGAACTATGGCTACACCTTC
>few|TRBJ1-5|TRBV5-6|.
CASSFATESNQPQHF
TGTGCCAGCAGCTTCGCGACAGAGAGCAATCAGCCCCAGCATTTT
>few|TRBJ2-7|TRBV7-9|.
CASSPTDTGYEQYF
TGTGCCAGCAGCCCGACCGATACAGGGTACGAGCAGTACTTC
>.|TRBJ1-1|TRBV7-9|.
CASSLRDGMNTEAFF
TGTGCCAGCAGCCTAAGGGACGGGATGAACACTGAAGCTTTCTTT
>.|TRBJ2-3|TRBV12-3/TRBV12-4|.
CASTPGLEEYF
TGTGCCAGCACCCCGGGACTGGAAGAGTATTTT
>few|TRBJ2-5|TRBV15|.
CATSRDGQILPETQYF
TGTGCCACCAGCAGAGATGGACAGATCCTACCGGAGACCCAGTACTTC
>many|TRBJ2-7|TRBV9|TRBD2
CASSVTSGGYEQYF
TGTGCCAGCAGCGTAACTAGCGGGGGCTACGAGCAGTACTTC
>.|TRBJ2-7|TRBV6-2/TRBV6-3|.
CASSDRNYEQYF
TGTGCCAGCAGTGACAGGAACTACGAGCAGTACTTC
>.|TRBJ2-2|TRBV7-2|TRBD1
CASSTRTGYTGELFF
TGTGCCAGCAGCACCCGGACAGGGTACACCGGGGAGCTGTTTTTT
>.|TRBJ1-5|TRBV7-9|.
CASSERTDQPQHF
TGTGCCAGCAGCGAAAGGACAGATCAGCCCCAGCATTTT
>few|TRBJ2-7|TRBV27|TRBD1
CASSSAGTGVSEQYF
TGTGCCAGCAGTTCCGCCGGGACAGGGGTTTCCGAGCAGTACTTC
>once|TRBJ2-7|TRBV11-2|.
CASSLDTWGRGNEQYF
TGTGCCAGCAGCTTAGATACTTGGGGACGAGGAAACGAGCAGTACTTC
>.|TRBJ1-6|TRBV20-1|.
CSARDLGGNSPLHF
TGCAGTGCTAGAGATCTTGGGGGGAATTCACCCCTCCACTTT
>.|TRBJ2-1|TRBV5-6|.
CASSSRTAVLLNEQFF
TGTGCCAGCAGCAGCCGGACAGCGGTCCTGCTAAATGAGCAGTTCTTC
>many|TRBJ2-1|TRBV7-8|TRBD2
CASSLAAGGSNEQFF
TGTGCCAGCAGCTTAGCAGCGGGAGGAAGCAATGAGCAGTTCTTC
>.|TRBJ2-7|TRBV14|TRBD1
CASSQVGQGVYEQYF
TGTGCCAGCAGCCAAGTGGGACAGGGGGTCTACGAGCAGTACTTC
>many|TRBJ2-7|TRBV7-2|TRBD2
CASSLTGGGRASYEQYF
TGTGCCAGCAGCTTAACTGGTGGCGGGAGAGCATCCTACGAGCAGTACTTC
>few|TRBJ1-4|TRBV7-2|.
CASSGRGTRNEKLFF
TGTGCCAGCAGCGGGCGGGGGACGCGTAATGAAAAACTGTTTTTT
>.|TRBJ2-3|TRBV7-3|.
CASSPHGGPDTQYF
TGTGCCAGCAGCCCTCACGGGGGACCAGATACGCAGTATTTT
>few|TRBJ2-1|TRBV5-8|TRBD2
CASSYRVASGRTYNEQFF
TGTGCCAGCAGCTACAGGGTGGCTAGCGGGAGAACCTACAATGAGCAGTTCTTC
>few|TRBJ2-5|TRBV7-2|.
CASSHLERIKGETQYF
TGTGCCAGCAGCCACCTTGAACGGATTAAAGGGGAGACCCAGTACTTC
>.|TRBJ2-1|TRBV7-9|.
CASSLARGVDEQFF
TGTGCCAGCAGCTTAGCGCGAGGGGTGGATGAGCAGTTCTTC
>few|TRBJ1-1|TRBV20-1|.
CSARSMLSEAFF
TGCAGTGCTAGGAGTATGCTGTCGGAAGCTTTCTTT
>.|TRBJ1-1|TRBV5-5|.
CASSQGGTLWSGSEAFF
TGTGCCAGCAGCCAAGGGGGGACCCTCTGGAGTGGCTCTGAAGCTTTCTTT